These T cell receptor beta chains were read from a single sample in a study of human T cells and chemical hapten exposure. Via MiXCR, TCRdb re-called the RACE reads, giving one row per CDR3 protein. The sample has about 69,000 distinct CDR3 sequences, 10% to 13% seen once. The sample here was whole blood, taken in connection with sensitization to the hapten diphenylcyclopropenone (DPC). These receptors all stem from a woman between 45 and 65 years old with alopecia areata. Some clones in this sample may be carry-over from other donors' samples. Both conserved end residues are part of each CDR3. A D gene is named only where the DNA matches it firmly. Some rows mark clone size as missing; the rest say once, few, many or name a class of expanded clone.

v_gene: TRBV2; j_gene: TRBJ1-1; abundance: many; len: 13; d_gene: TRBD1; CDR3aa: CASSEGTGIEAFF; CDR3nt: TGTGCCAGCAGTGAAGGGACAGGTATAGAAGCTTTCTTT
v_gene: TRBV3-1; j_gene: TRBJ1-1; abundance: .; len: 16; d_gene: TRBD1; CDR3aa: CASSPQTGQLNTEAFF; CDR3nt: TGTGCCAGCAGCCCGCAGACGGGACAGTTGAACACTGAAGCTTTCTTT
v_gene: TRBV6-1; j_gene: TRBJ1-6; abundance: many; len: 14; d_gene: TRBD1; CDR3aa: CASSEGQGASPLHF; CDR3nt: TGTGCCAGCAGTGAGGGACAGGGGGCTTCACCCCTCCACTTT
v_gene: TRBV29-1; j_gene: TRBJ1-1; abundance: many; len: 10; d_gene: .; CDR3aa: CSAEPRRAFF; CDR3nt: TGCAGCGCTGAGCCCCGACGAGCTTTCTTT
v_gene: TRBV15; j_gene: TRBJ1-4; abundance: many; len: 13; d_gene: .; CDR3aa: CATSKGPNEKLFF; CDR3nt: TGTGCCACCAGCAAGGGCCCGAATGAAAAACTGTTTTTT
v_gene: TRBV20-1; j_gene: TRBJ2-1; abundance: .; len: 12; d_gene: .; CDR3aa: CSARGGDQRQFF; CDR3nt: TGCAGTGCTAGAGGCGGCGACCAACGGCAGTTCTTC
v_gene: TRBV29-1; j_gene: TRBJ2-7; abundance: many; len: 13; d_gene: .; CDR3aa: CSVGESTPYEQYF; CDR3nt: TGCAGCGTTGGGGAGTCTACCCCTTACGAGCAGTACTTC
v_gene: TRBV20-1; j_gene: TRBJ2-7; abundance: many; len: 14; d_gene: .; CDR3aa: CSAVREATALEQYF; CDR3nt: TGCAGTGCCGTCAGGGAAGCCACTGCCCTGGAGCAGTACTTC
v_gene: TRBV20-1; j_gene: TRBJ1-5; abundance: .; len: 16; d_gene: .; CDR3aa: CCVQLRDGPSHQPQHF; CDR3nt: TGCTGTGTTCAACTTAGGGACGGACCTTCTCATCAGCCCCAGCATTTT
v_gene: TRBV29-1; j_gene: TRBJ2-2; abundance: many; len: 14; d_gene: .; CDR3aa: CSVSYSAITGELFF; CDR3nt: TGCAGCGTTTCCTACAGCGCAATCACCGGGGAGCTGTTTTTT
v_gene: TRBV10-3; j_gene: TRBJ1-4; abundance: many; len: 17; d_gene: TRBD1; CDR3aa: CAISPGTGTPTNEKLFF; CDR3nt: TGTGCCATCAGTCCCGGGACAGGGACTCCAACTAATGAAAAACTGTTTTTT
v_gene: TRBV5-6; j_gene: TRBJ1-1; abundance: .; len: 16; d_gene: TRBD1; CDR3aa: CASTMGQGAKVTEAFF; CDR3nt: TGTGCCAGCACCATGGGGCAGGGGGCGAAAGTAACTGAAGCTTTCTTT
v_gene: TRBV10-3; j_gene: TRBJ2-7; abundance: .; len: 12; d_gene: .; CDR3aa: CAISESIYEQYF; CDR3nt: TGTGCCATCAGTGAGTCGATCTACGAGCAGTACTTC
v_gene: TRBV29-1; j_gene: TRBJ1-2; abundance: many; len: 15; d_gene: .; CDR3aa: CSVEGPGDSNYGYTF; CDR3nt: TGCAGCGTTGAGGGTCCAGGCGATTCAAACTATGGCTACACCTTC
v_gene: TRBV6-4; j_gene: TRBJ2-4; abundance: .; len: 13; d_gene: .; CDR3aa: CASSENPGNIQYF; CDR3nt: TGTGCCAGCAGTGAAAACCCTGGTAACATTCAGTACTTC
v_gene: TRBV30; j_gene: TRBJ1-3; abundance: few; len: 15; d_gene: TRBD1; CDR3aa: CAWSRDSGSGNTIYF; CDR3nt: TGTGCCTGGAGCAGGGACAGCGGGTCTGGAAACACCATATATTTT
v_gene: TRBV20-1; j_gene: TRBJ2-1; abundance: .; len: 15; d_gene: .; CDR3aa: CSARLGRRSYNEQFF; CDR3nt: TGCAGTGCTAGATTAGGACGTCGCTCCTACAATGAGCAGTTCTTC
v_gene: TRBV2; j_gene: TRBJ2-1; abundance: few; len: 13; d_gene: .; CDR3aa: CASRTGVYNEQFF; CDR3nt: TGTGCCAGCAGGACCGGGGTTTACAATGAGCAGTTCTTC
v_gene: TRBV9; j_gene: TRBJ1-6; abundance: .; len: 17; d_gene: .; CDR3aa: CASSPTPRAGANSPLHF; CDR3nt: TGTGCCAGCAGCCCCACTCCTCGGGCAGGGGCTAATTCACCCCTCCACTTT
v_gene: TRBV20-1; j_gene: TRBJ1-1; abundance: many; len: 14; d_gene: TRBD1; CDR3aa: CSASDTGGFTEAFF; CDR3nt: TGCAGTGCCAGTGACACAGGGGGCTTCACTGAAGCTTTCTTT
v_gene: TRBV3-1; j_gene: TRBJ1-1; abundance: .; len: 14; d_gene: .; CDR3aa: CASSPWGGGTEAFF; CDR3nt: TGTGCCAGCAGCCCGTGGGGGGGAGGAACTGAAGCTTTCTTT
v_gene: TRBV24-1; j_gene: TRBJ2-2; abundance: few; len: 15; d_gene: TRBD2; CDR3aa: CATSDAGTSTGELFF; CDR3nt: TGTGCCACCAGTGACGCCGGGACTAGTACCGGGGAGCTGTTTTTT
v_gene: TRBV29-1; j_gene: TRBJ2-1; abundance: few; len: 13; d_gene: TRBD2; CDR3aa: CSNWASGTGEQFF; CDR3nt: TGCAGCAATTGGGCTAGCGGGACGGGTGAGCAGTTCTTC
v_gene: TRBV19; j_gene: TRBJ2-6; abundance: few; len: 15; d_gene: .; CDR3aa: CASSVEPSGANVLTF; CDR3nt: TGTGCCAGTAGTGTCGAACCCTCTGGGGCCAACGTCCTGACTTTC
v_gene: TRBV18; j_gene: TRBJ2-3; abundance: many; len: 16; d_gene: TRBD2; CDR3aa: CASSPRLAGGRDTQYF; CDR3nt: TGTGCCAGCTCACCTCGGCTAGCGGGAGGGAGAGATACGCAGTATTTT
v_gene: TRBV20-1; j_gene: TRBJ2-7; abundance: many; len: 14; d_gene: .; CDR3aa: CSARAGGTTGEQYF; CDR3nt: TGCAGTGCTAGAGCAGGCGGGACCACGGGCGAGCAGTACTTC
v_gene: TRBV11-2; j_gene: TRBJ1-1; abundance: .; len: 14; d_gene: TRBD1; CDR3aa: CASSFRDRAAEAFF; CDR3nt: TGTGCCAGCAGCTTCCGGGACAGGGCCGCTGAAGCTTTCTTT
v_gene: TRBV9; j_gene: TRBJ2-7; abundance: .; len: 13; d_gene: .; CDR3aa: CASSIEATGEQYF; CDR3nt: TGTGCCAGCAGTATAGAGGCGACGGGCGAGCAGTACTTC
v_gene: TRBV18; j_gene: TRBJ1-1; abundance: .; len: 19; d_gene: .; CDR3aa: CASSPKSGGNPGRGTEAFF; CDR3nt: TGTGCCAGCTCACCAAAATCCGGGGGTAATCCAGGGAGGGGCACTGAAGCTTTCTTT
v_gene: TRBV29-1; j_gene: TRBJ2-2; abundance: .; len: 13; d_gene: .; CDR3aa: CSVQSMGAGELFF; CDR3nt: TGCAGCGTCCAGTCTATGGGTGCCGGGGAGCTGTTTTTT
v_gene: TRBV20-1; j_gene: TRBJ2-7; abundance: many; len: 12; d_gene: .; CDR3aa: CSARVSGFEQYF; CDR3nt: TGCAGTGCTAGAGTCTCCGGGTTCGAGCAGTACTTC
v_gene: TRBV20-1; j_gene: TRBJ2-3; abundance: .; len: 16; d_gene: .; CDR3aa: CSVPSFGLGAGDTQYF; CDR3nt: TGCAGTGTCCCCTCCTTCGGGTTAGGGGCTGGAGATACGCAGTATTTT
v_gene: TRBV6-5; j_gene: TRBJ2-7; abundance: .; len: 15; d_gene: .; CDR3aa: CASSRGSPTASEQYF; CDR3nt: TGTGCCAGCAGTCGGGGGTCGCCCACCGCAAGCGAGCAGTACTTC
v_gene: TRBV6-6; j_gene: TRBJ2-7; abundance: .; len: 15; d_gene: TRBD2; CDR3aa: CASTSSGGSSYEQYF; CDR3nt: TGTGCCAGCACCTCTAGCGGGGGAAGCTCCTACGAGCAGTACTTC
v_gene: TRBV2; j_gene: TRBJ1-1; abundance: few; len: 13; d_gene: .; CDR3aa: CASSWGVATEAFF; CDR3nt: TGTGCCAGCAGTTGGGGAGTAGCCACTGAAGCTTTCTTT
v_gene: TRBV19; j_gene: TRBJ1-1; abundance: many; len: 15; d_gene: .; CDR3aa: CASSIFEGMNTEAFF; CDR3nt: TGTGCCAGTAGTATATTTGAGGGGATGAACACTGAAGCTTTCTTT
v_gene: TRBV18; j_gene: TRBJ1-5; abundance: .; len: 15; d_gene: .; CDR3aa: CASSPRGGLNQPQHF; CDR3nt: TGTGCCAGCTCACCCCGGGGAGGGCTTAATCAGCCCCAGCATTTT
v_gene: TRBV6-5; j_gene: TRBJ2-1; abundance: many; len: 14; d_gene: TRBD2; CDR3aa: CASSKREVYNEQFF; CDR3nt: TGTGCCAGCAGTAAGCGGGAGGTGTACAATGAGCAGTTCTTC
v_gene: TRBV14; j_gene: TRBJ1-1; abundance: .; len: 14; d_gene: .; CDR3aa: CASSRDMARTEAFF; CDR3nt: TGTGCCAGCAGCCGGGACATGGCGCGGACTGAAGCTTTCTTT
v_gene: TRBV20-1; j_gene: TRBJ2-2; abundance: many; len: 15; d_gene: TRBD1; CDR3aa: CSAHRTGANTGELFF; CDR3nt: TGCAGTGCCCACCGGACAGGGGCCAACACCGGGGAGCTGTTTTTT
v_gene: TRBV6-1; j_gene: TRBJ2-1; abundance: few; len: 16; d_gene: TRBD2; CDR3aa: CASRIRGGLAGVEQFF; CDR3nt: TGTGCCAGCAGGATAAGGGGTGGACTAGCGGGAGTAGAGCAGTTCTTC
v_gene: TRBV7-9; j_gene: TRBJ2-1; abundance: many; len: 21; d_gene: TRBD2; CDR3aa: CASSFGQAGTSAQRTYNEQFF; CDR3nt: TGTGCCAGCAGCTTTGGACAGGCCGGGACTAGCGCCCAGCGGACCTACAATGAGCAGTTCTTC
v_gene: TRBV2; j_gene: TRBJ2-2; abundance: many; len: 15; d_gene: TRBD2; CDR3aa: CASSTGTSGSGELFF; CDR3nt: TGTGCCAGCAGTACCGGGACTAGCGGGAGCGGGGAGCTGTTTTTT
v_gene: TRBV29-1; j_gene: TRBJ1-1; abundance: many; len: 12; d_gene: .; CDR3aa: CSVARVDTEAFF; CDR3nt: TGCAGCGTTGCCAGGGTAGACACTGAAGCTTTCTTT
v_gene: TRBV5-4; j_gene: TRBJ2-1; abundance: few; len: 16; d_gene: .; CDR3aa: CASSLDLALVANEQFF; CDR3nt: TGTGCCAGCAGCTTGGACTTGGCTTTAGTCGCCAATGAGCAGTTCTTC
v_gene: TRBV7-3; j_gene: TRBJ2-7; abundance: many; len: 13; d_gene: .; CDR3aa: CASSFNREGEQYF; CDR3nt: TGTGCCAGCAGCTTTAACAGAGAGGGAGAGCAGTACTTC
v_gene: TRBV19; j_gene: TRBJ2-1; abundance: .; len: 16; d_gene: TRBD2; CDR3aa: CASSPAGTSGRNEQFF; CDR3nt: TGTGCCAGTAGTCCCGCCGGGACTAGCGGGAGGAATGAGCAGTTCTTC
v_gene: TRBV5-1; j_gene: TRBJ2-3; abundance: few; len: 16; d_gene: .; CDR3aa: CASSPLASTSTDTQYF; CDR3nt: TGCGCCAGCAGCCCCCTAGCGAGTACTAGCACAGATACGCAGTATTTT
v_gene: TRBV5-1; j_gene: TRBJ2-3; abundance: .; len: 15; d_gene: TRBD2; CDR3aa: CASRSGSALRDTQYF; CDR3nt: TGCGCCAGCAGGAGCGGGAGTGCGCTGCGAGATACGCAGTATTTT
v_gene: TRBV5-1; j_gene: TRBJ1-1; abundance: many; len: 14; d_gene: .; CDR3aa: CASSLDPRNTEAFF; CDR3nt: TGCGCCAGCAGCCTGGACCCAAGGAACACTGAAGCTTTCTTT
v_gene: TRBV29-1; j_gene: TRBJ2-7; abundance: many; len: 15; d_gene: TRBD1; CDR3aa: CSVVAGTGVAYEQYF; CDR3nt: TGCAGCGTTGTTGCCGGGACAGGTGTCGCGTACGAGCAGTACTTC
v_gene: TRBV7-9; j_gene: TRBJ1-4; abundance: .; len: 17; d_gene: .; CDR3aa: CASSLGQALTTNEKLFF; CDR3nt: TGTGCCAGCAGCTTAGGGCAGGCGCTCACAACTAATGAAAAACTGTTTTTT
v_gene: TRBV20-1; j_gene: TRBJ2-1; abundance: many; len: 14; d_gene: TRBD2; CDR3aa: CSARLAGEIDEQFF; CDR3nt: TGCAGTGCTAGATTAGCGGGAGAAATCGATGAGCAGTTCTTC
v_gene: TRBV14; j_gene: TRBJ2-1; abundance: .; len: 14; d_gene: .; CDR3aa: CASSPASVYNEQFF; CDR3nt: TGTGCCAGCAGCCCTGCTAGCGTCTACAATGAGCAGTTCTTC
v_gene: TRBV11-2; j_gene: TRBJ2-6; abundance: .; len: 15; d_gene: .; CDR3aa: CASSQQASGANVLTF; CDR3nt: TGTGCCAGCAGCCAACAGGCCTCTGGGGCCAACGTCCTGACTTTC